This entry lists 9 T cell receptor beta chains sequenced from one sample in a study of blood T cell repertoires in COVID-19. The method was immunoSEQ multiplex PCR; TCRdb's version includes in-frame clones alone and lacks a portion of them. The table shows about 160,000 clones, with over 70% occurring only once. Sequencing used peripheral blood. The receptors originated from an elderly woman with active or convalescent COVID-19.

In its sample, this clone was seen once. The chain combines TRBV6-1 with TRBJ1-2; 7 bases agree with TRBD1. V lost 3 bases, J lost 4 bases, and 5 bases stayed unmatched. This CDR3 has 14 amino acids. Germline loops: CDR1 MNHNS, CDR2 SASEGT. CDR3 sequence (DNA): TGTGCCAGCAGTGACACCGACAGGGTCTATGGCTACACCTTC. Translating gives CASSDTDRVYGYTF.

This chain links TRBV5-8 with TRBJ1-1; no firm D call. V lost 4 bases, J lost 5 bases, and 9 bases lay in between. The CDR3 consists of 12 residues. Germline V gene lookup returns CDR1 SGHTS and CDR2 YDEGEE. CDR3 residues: CASSPGWTEAFF. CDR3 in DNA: TGTGCCAGCAGCCCGGGGTGGACTGAAGCTTTCTTT. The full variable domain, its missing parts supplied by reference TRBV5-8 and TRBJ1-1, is EAGVTQSPTHLIKTRGQQATLRCSPISGHTSVYWYQQALGLGLQFLLWYDEGEERNRGNFPPRFSGRQFPNYSSELNVNALELEDSALYLCASSPGWTEAFFGQGTRLTVV.

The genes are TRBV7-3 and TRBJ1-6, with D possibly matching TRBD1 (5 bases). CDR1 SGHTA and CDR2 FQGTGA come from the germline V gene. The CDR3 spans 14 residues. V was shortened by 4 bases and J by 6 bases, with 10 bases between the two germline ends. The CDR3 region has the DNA TGTGCCAGCAGCTCCAGGGCCTTTAATTCACCCCTCCACTTT. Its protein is CASSSRAFNSPLHF.

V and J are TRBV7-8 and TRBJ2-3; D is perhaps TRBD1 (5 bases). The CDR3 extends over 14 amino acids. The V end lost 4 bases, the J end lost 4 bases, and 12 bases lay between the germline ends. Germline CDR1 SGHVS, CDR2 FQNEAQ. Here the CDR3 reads CASSSQGTPDTQYF. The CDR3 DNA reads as TGTGCCAGCAGCTCTCAGGGTACGCCAGATACGCAGTATTTT.

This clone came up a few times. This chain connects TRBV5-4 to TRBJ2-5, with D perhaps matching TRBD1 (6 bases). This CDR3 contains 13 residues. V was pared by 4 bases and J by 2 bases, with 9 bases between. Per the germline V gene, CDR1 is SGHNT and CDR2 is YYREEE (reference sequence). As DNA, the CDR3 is TGTGCCAGCAGCCCCGGGACACAAGAGACCCAGTACTTC. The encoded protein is CASSPGTQETQYF.

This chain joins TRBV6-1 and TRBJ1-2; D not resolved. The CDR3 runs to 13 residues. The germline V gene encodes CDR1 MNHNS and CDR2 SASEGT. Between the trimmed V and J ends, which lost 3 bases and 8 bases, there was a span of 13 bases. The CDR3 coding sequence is TGTGCCAGCAGTGAGACCGGTTCCGGGGGCTACACCTTC. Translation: CASSETGSGGYTF.

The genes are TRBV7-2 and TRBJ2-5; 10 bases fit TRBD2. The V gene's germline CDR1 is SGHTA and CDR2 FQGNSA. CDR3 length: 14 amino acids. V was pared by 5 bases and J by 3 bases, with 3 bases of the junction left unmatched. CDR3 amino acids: CASSTSGGEETQYF. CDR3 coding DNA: TGTGCCAGCAGCACAAGCGGGGGGGAAGAGACCCAGTACTTC.

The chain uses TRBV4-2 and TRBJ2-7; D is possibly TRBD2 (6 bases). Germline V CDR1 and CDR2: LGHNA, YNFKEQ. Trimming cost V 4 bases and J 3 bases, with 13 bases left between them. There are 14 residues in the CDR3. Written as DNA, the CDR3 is TGTGCCAGCAGCCCCCGGGGGTCCGTCTACGAGCAGTACTTC. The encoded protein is CASSPRGSVYEQYF.

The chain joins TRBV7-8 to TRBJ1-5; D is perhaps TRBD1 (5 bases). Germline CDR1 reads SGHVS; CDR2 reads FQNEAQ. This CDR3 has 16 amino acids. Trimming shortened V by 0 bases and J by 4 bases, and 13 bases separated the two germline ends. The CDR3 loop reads CASSLAPGIDNQPQHF. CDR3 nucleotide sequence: TGTGCCAGCAGCTTAGCGCCAGGGATCGATAATCAGCCCCAGCATTTT. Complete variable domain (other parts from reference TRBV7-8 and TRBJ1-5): GAGVSQSPRYKVAKRGQDVALRCDPISGHVSLFWYQQALGQGPEFLTYFQNEAQLDKSGLPSDRFFAERPEGSVSTLKIQRTQQEDSAVYLCASSLAPGIDNQPQHFGDGTRLSIL.